The present entry profiles one TCR beta chain with its context. The record originates from a study of T cells in Graves' hyperthyroidism and ophthalmopathy. RNA transcripts provided the source from which TCR beta CDR3 regions were amplified. The HTBI primer set was used in a first-round RT-PCR of the TCR CDR3. TCRdb reprocessed the multiplex PCR reads with MiXCR, giving one entry per CDR3 protein. The sample contains about 640,000 distinct CDR3 sequences, roughly 20% of which appear only once. CDR1 SGHRS and CDR2 YFSETQ come from the germline V gene. The CDR3 runs 15 residues. The ends lost 0 bases at V and 5 bases at J; junction bases unmatched: 3.

Sequences were obtained from blood. The chain combines TRBV5-1 with TRBJ2-1; TRBD1 matches at 9 bases. The TCR comes from a man aged 25-45 years with Graves' ophthalmopathy. The CDR3 DNA sequence: TGCGCCAGCAGCTTGGGACAGGGGGACCACAATGAGCAGTTCTTC. It codes for CASSLGQGDHNEQFF.